This TCR beta chain derives from a study of cytomegalovirus exposure and HLA in healthy donors. Study-level results: Sequences of the TCR beta chain were said to predict the HLA-A and HLA-B alleles of most subjects accurately. The authors excluded some V segments, including TRBV6-2 and TRBV6-3, as indistinguishable. Information on immune exposure was restricted to one variable (CMV serostatus).

Deletions cut 4 bases from V and 2 bases from J, with 22 bases between. The germline V gene encodes CDR1 SGDLS and CDR2 YYNGEE. There are 19 residues in the CDR3. Primers included in the PCR were 60 Vbeta and 13 Jbeta primers. Using immunoSEQ multiplex PCR, the repertoire was profiled, and TCRdb retains in-frame clones only, with some absent. The top ten clones hold about 1.2% of a sample with some 150,000 clones, roughly 76% of them seen once. On this clone itself: Antigen unknown.

The sample taken for sequencing was PBMCs. This chain joins TRBV9 and TRBJ2-6, with a tentative D call TRBD1 (5 bases). This TCR was recovered from a female donor in good health and CMV-seronegative. In nucleotides, the CDR3 is TGTGCCAGCAGCCCTATGCAGGGCGGCCTACCCCCTGGGGCCAACGTCCTGACTTTC. Its translation: CASSPMQGGLPPGANVLTF. The full variable domain, its missing parts supplied by reference TRBV9 and TRBJ2-6, is DSGVTQTPKHLITATGQRVTLRCSPRSGDLSVYWYQQSLDQGLQFLIQYYNGEERAKGNILERFSAQQFPDLHSELNLSSLELGDSALYFCASSPMQGGLPPGANVLTFGAGSRLTVL.